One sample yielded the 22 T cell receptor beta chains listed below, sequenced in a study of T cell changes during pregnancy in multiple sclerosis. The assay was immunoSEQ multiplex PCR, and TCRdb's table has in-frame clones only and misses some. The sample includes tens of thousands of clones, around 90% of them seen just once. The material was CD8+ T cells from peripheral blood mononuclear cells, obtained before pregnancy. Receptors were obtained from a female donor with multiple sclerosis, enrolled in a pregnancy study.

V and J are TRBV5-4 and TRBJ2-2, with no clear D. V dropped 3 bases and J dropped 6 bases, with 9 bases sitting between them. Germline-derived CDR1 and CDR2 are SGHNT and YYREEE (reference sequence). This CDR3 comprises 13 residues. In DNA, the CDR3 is TGTGCCAGCAGCTGGAGTAGCCCCGGGGAGCTGTTTTTT. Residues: CASSWSSPGELFF.

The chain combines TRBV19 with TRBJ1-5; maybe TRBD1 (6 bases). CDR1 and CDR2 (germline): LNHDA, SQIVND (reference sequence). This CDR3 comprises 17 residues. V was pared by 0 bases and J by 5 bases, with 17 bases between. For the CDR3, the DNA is TGTGCCAGTAGTATAGACAGGGGCAGGGCTAACGATCAGCCCCAGCATTTT. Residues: CASSIDRGRANDQPQHF. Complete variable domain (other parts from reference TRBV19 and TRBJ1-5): DGGITQSPKYLFRKEGQNVTLSCEQNLNHDAMYWYRQDPGQGLRLIYYSQIVNDFQKGDIAEGYSVSREKKESFPLTVTSAQKNPTAFYLCASSIDRGRANDQPQHFGDGTRLSIL.

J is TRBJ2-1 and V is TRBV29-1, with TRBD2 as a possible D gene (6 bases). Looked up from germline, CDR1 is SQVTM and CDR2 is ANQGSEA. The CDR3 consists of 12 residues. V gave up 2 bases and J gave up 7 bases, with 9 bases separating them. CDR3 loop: CSVESLANEQFF. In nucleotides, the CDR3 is TGCAGCGTTGAATCCCTAGCGAATGAGCAGTTCTTC.

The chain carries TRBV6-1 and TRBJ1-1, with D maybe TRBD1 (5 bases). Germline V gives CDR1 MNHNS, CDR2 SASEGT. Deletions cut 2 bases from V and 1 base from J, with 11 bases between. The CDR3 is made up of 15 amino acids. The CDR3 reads CASSELADKNTEAFF. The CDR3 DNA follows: TGTGCCAGCAGTGAATTGGCGGACAAGAACACTGAAGCTTTCTTT.

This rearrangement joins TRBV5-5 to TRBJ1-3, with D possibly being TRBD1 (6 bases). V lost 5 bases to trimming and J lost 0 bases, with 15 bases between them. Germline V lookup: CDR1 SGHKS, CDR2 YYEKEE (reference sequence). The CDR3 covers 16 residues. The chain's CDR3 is CASRQDRPLSGNTIYF. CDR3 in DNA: TGTGCCAGCAGACAAGACAGGCCCCTCTCTGGAAACACCATATATTTT.

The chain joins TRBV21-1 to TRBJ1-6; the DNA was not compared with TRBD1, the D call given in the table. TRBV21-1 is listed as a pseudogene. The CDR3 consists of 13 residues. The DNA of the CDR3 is TGTGCCAGCAGGAGACAGGATAATTCACCCCTCCACTTT. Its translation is CASRRQDNSPLHF.

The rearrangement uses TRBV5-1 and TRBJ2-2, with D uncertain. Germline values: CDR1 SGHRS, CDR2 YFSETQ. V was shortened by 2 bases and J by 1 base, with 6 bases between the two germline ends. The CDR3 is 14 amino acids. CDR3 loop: CASSFVQNTGELFF. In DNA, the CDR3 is TGCGCCAGCAGCTTTGTTCAGAACACCGGGGAGCTGTTTTTT.

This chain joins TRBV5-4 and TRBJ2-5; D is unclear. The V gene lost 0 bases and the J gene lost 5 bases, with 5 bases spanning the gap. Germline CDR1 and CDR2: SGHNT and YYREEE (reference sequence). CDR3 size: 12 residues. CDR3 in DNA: TGTGCCAGCAGCTTGGACTGGGAGACCCAGTACTTC. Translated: CASSLDWETQYF.

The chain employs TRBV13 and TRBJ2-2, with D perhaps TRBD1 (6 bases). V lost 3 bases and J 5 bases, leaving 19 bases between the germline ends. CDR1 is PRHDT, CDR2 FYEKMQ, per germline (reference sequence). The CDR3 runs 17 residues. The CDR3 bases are TGTGCCAGCAGCTTCGGAATGTTAGGGGGTCGTACCGGGGAGCTGTTTTTT. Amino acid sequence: CASSFGMLGGRTGELFF.

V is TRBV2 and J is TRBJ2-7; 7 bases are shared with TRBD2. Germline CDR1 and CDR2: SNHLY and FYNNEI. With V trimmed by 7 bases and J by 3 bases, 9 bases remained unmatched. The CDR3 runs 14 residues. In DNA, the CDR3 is TGTGCCAGCATCTGGACGGGGGGTAGCTACGAGCAGTACTTC. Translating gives CASIWTGGSYEQYF. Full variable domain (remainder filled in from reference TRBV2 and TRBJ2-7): EPEVTQTPSHQVTQMGQEVILRCVPISNHLYFYWYRQILGQKVEFLVSFYNNEISEKSEIFDDQFSVERPDGSNFTLKIRSTKLEDSAMYFCASIWTGGSYEQYFGPGTRLTVT.

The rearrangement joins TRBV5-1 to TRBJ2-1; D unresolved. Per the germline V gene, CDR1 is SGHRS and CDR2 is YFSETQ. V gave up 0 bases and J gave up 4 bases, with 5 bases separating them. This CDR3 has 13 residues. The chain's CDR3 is CASSLVGYNEQFF. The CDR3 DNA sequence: TGCGCCAGCAGCTTGGTCGGGTACAATGAGCAGTTCTTC.

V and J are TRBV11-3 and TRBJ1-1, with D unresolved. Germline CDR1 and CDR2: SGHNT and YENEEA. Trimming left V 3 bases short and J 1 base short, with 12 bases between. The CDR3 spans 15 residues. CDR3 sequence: CASSFGEDPNTEAFF. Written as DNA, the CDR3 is TGTGCCAGCAGCTTTGGGGAGGACCCGAACACTGAAGCTTTCTTT.

DNA for the CDR3: TGCGCCAGCAGCTTGGTTGGCAGCCTAGAAATGTATAATTCACCCCTCCACTTT. Protein: CASSLVGSLEMYNSPLHF. The chain carries TRBV5-1 and TRBJ1-6; D remains ambiguous. Trimming removed 0 bases from V and 4 bases from J, with 17 bases in between. CDR3 length: 18 amino acids. From germline, CDR1 is SGHRS and CDR2 YFSETQ.

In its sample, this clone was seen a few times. The CDR3, as DNA: TGTGCCAGCAGCCTAAACACCGGGGAGCTGTTTTTT. It is translated as CASSLNTGELFF. The chain combines TRBV9 with TRBJ2-2; D is undetermined. With 4 bases removed from V and 2 bases from J, the gap between germline ends came to 3 bases. This CDR3 comprises 12 residues. The germline gives CDR1 SGDLS, CDR2 YYNGEE. Looking up the rest from reference TRBV9 and TRBJ2-2 gives the full variable domain: DSGVTQTPKHLITATGQRVTLRCSPRSGDLSVYWYQQSLDQGLQFLIQYYNGEERAKGNILERFSAQQFPDLHSELNLSSLELGDSALYFCASSLNTGELFFGEGSRLTVL.

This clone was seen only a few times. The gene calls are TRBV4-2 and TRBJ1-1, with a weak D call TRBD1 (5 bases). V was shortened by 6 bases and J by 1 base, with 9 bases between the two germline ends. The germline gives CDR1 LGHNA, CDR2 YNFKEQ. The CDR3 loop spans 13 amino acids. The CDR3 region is CASSLTGNTEAFF. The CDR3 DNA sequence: TGTGCCAGCAGTCTTACAGGGAACACTGAAGCTTTCTTT.

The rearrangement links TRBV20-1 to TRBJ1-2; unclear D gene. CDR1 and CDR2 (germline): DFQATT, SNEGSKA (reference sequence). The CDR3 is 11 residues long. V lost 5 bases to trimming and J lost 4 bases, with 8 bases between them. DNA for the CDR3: TGCAGTGCTCCCATTGTCTATGGCTACACCTTC. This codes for CSAPIVYGYTF.

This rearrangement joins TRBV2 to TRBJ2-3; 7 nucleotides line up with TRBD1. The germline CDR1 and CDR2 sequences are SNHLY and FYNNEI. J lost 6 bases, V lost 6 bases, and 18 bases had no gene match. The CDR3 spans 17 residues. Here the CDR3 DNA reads TGTGCCAGCAGGGGATACCGGGACAGCGGTGCCCACGATACGCAGTATTTT. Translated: CASRGYRDSGAHDTQYF.

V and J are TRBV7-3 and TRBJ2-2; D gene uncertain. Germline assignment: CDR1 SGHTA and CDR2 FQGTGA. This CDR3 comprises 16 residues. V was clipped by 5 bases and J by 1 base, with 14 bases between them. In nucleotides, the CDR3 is TGTGCCAGCAGCCCGAATCTAGATATGAACACCGGGGAGCTGTTTTTT. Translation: CASSPNLDMNTGELFF. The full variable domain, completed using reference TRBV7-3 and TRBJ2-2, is GAGVSQTPSNKVTEKGKYVELRCDPISGHTALYWYRQSLGQGPEFLIYFQGTGAADDSGLPNDRFFAVRPEGSVSTLKIQRTERGDSAVYLCASSPNLDMNTGELFFGEGSRLTVL.

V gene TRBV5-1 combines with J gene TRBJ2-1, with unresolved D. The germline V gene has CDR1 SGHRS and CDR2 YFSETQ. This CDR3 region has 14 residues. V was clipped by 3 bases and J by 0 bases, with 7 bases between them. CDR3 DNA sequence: TGCGCCAGCAGCTCTGGGCTCTCCTACAATGAGCAGTTCTTC. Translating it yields CASSSGLSYNEQFF. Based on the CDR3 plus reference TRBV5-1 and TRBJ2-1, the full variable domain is KAGVTQTPRYLIKTRGQQVTLSCSPISGHRSVSWYQQTPGQGLQFLFEYFSETQRNKGNFPGRFSGRQFSNSRSEMNVSTLELGDSALYLCASSSGLSYNEQFFGPGTRLTVL.

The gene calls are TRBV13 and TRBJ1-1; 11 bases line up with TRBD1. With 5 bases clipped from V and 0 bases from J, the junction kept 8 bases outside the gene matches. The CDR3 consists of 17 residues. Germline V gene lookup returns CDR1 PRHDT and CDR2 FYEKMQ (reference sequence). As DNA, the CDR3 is TGTGCCAGCAGCGCCATTGGGACAGGGGGTGTGAACACTGAAGCTTTCTTT. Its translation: CASSAIGTGGVNTEAFF.

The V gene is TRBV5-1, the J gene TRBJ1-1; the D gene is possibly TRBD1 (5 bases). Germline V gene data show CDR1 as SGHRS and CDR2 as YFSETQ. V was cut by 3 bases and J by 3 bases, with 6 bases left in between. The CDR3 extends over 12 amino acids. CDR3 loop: CASSWGYTEAFF. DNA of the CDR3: TGCGCCAGCAGCTGGGGCTACACTGAAGCTTTCTTT.

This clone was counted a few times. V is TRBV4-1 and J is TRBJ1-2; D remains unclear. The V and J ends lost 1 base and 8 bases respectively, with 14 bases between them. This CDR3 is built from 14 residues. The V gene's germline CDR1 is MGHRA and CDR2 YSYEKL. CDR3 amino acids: CASSQAVQTFGYTF. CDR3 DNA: TGCGCCAGCAGCCAAGCAGTACAAACCTTCGGCTACACCTTC.